The 17 T cell receptor beta chains listed next were all sequenced from one sample in a study of T-cell memory formation after mild COVID-19 (dated by TCRdb to 2020 to 2023). Library preparation was by 5' RACE. Data came from an Illumina NovaSeq 6000. The public reads were quality trimmed at Q25 with fastp and then assembled into clones with MiXCR by TCRdb, keeping productive beta chains. Identical CDR3 proteins give one entry, which carries the most common genes and DNA. The sample table lists under 300,000 distinct CDR3 sequences, more than 15% of them with a count of one. The top ten hold 23% of the sample. The sequenced sample consisted of PBMCs or a T cell subset sorted from them (not recorded which). The receptors derive from a man in his late teens or twenties who had mild COVID-19 (a few samples of this study predate the infection). The sample titles of this study are shuffled in the database, so cell type and time point are left out; the donor was told from shared clones.

This clonotype was found a few times. The chain uses TRBV6-1 and TRBJ2-1, with a possible D match to TRBD1 (6 bases). Trimming shortened V by 2 bases and J by 10 bases, and 15 bases separated the two germline ends. CDR3 length: 14 residues. The germline V gene encodes CDR1 MNHNS and CDR2 SASEGT. This chain's CDR3 is CASSETWGLVEQFF. DNA for the CDR3: TGTGCCAGCAGTGAAACTTGGGGGCTCGTCGAGCAGTTCTTC.

This clonotype has ten or more counts. This chain links TRBV10-3 with TRBJ2-2, with 7 nucleotides matching TRBD1. V shed 6 bases, J shed 3 bases, and the junction held 7 bases outside the gene matches. The V gene's germline CDR1 is ENHRY and CDR2 SYGVKD. The CDR3 totals 15 residues. The CDR3 spells CAIRTGQADTGELFF. CDR3 coding DNA: TGTGCCATCAGGACCGGACAGGCGGACACCGGGGAGCTGTTTTTT.

This clonotype was observed a few times. The V and J genes are TRBV29-1 and TRBJ2-1; no reliable D call. The V end lost 3 bases, the J end lost 2 bases, and 14 bases lay between the germline ends. Per the germline V gene, CDR1 is SQVTM and CDR2 is ANQGSEA. The CDR3 loop spans 15 amino acids. The CDR3 protein is CSVDEWLGAYNEQFF. The DNA for the CDR3 is TGCAGCGTTGATGAGTGGCTCGGAGCCTACAATGAGCAGTTCTTC.

This clonotype was observed a handful of times. The V gene is TRBV29-1, the J gene TRBJ2-5, with D unresolved. The CDR3 extends over 14 amino acids. Looked up from germline, CDR1 is SQVTM and CDR2 is ANQGSEA. Trimming took 0 bases from V and 2 from J, leaving 10 bases between them. The CDR3, as DNA: TGCAGCGTTGAAGATGGTCGAGTACAAGAGACCCAGTACTTC. Protein product: CSVEDGRVQETQYF.

In its sample, this clonotype was seen many times. V gene TRBV27 combines with J gene TRBJ1-5, with D maybe TRBD1 (5 bases). This CDR3 has 14 amino acids. Germline V gene lookup returns CDR1 MNHEY and CDR2 SMNVEV (reference sequence). Trimming cost V 3 bases and J 1 base, with 7 bases left between them. The CDR3, as DNA: TGTGCCAGCAGTTTGGGGGGAAGCAATCAGCCCCAGCATTTT. It translates to CASSLGGSNQPQHF.

CDR3 amino acids: CASSFGEGNYGYTF. In DNA form, the CDR3 reads TGTGCCAGCAGTTTCGGTGAGGGAAACTATGGCTACACCTTC. The chain uses TRBV12-3 or TRBV12-4 and TRBJ1-2; D is ambiguous. The V end lost 3 bases, the J end lost 2 bases, and 10 bases lay between the germline ends. The CDR3 runs 14 residues.

The V and J genes are TRBV10-2 and TRBJ2-1, with a possible D match to TRBD1 (6 bases). Germline values: CDR1 WSHSY, CDR2 SAAADI. The CDR3 sequence is 15 residues long. The V gene lost 8 bases and the J gene lost 7 bases, with 21 bases spanning the gap. CDR3 amino acids: CASLGARGVSNEQFF. Written as DNA, the CDR3 is TGCGCCAGCCTGGGGGCCAGGGGCGTAAGTAATGAGCAGTTCTTC.

This clonotype has a handful of counts. The rearrangement links TRBV5-6 to TRBJ2-5; possible D gene TRBD2, 5 bases. Germline V CDR1 and CDR2: SGHDT, YYEEEE. Trimming cost V 0 bases and J 5 bases, with 14 bases left between them. This CDR3 region has 15 residues. The CDR3: CASSLVRPQRETQYF. CDR3 DNA: TGTGCCAGCAGCTTGGTCCGCCCCCAGCGGGAGACCCAGTACTTC.

V usage is TRBV11-3 and J usage is TRBJ2-5; weak D call: TRBD1 (6 bases). The CDR3 loop spans 15 amino acids. Trimming pared 1 base from V and 3 bases from J, leaving 12 bases between. In germline, CDR1 is SGHNT, CDR2 YENEEA. The CDR3 nucleotides read TGTGCCAGCAGCTTAGGAAGTGACAGGAAAGAGACCCAGTACTTC. It encodes CASSLGSDRKETQYF.

The rearrangement joins TRBV27 to TRBJ2-1; TRBD1 matches 8 bases. J was trimmed by 2 bases and V by 5 bases; bases with no gene match: 5. The germline V gene encodes CDR1 MNHEY and CDR2 SMNVEV (reference sequence). The CDR3 consists of 15 residues. In DNA, the CDR3 is TGTGCCAGCAGTGGACAGGGTATTACCTACAATGAGCAGTTCTTC. Its translation: CASSGQGITYNEQFF.

This chain links TRBV27 with TRBJ2-5, with 12 bases identical to TRBD2. Germline trimming cut 6 bases from V and 6 bases from J; bases unmatched to any gene: 11. This CDR3 region has 16 residues. Germline V gene lookup returns CDR1 MNHEY and CDR2 SMNVEV (reference sequence). The CDR3 reads CASSPLTSGGPQTQYF. The DNA of the CDR3 is TGTGCCAGCAGCCCTCTCACTAGCGGGGGGCCCCAGACCCAGTACTTC.

This clonotype has just a few counts. The chain combines TRBV18 with TRBJ1-1; D gene unclear. Germline CDR1 is KGHSH and CDR2 is LQKENI. This CDR3 region has 14 residues. Trimming removed 3 bases from V and 1 base from J, with 9 bases in between. The DNA for the CDR3 is TGTGCCAGCTCACCGTCTCCTACGAACACTGAAGCTTTCTTT. This codes for CASSPSPTNTEAFF.

This clonotype was observed many times. The V call is TRBV7-8, the J call TRBJ2-3, with 11 bases identical to TRBD2. V was clipped by 3 bases and J by 1 base; unmatched bases: 3. The CDR3 covers 16 residues. From germline, CDR1 is SGHVS and CDR2 FQNEAQ. The CDR3 reads CASSFPLAGGTDTQYF. DNA for the CDR3: TGTGCCAGCAGCTTCCCACTAGCGGGGGGCACAGATACGCAGTATTTT.

This chain connects TRBV7-3 to TRBJ2-1; D gene unclear. Trimming took 5 bases from V and 0 from J, leaving 8 bases between them. The CDR3 consists of 14 residues. Germline V gene data show CDR1 as SGHTA and CDR2 as FQGTGA. The CDR3, as DNA: TGTGCCAGCAGCCGAACTCCCTCCTACAATGAGCAGTTCTTC. Amino acids: CASSRTPSYNEQFF.

This clonotype was found a few times. The CDR3 DNA sequence: TGCGCCAGCAGCCAACAGGGCCAAGTCGAGCAGTATTTT. Protein: CASSQQGQVEQYF. The chain combines TRBV4-3 with TRBJ2-3; D might be TRBD1 (5 bases). The CDR3 is 13 residues long. In germline, CDR1 is LGHNA, CDR2 YSLEER. The V end lost 2 bases, the J end lost 11 bases, and 14 bases lay between the germline ends.

This clonotype was counted a few times. V usage is TRBV6-1 and J usage is TRBJ2-1; D is undetermined. Germline V gene sequence: CDR1 MNHNS, CDR2 SASEGT. V was clipped by 4 bases and J by 7 bases, with 11 bases between them. The CDR3 loop spans 13 amino acids. The CDR3 sequence: CASSGVPGNEQFF. The CDR3 nucleotides read TGTGCCAGCAGTGGGGTCCCAGGAAATGAGCAGTTCTTC.

The chain recombines TRBV24-1 with TRBJ2-3, with a tentative D call TRBD1 (5 bases). Germline V gene sequence: CDR1 KGHDR, CDR2 SFDVKD. Trimming cost V 8 bases and J 14 bases, with 13 bases left between them. CDR3 length: 10 amino acids. The DNA for the CDR3 is TGTGCCACCAAGCCAAAACAGGCGTATTTT. This sequence encodes CATKPKQAYF.